Below, 6 T cell receptor beta chains from the same sample are listed, as sequenced in a study of T cells after yellow fever vaccination. TCRdb independently ran MiXCR on the 5' RACE reads; one entry per CDR3 protein. The sample lists hundreds of thousands of distinct CDR3 sequences; 13% were seen once. The sequencing here drew on PBMCs, taken on the day of the yellow fever booster vaccination. These receptors originate from a man aged 30 to 39 who received the YFV17D yellow fever vaccine.

This clonotype has only a few counts. The chain joins TRBV28 to TRBJ2-7, with TRBD1 matching 9 bases. V gave up 1 base and J gave up 5 bases; unmatched junction bases: 9. CDR3 length: 16 residues. Germline V gene data show CDR1 as MDHEN and CDR2 as SYDVKM. The CDR3 protein is CASSLYTGTGSNEQYF. The CDR3 DNA reads as TGTGCCAGCAGTTTATATACCGGGACAGGGAGTAACGAGCAGTACTTC.

This clonotype came up a few times. V is TRBV19 and J is TRBJ2-7; weak D call: TRBD2 (5 bases). The germline V and J ends were trimmed by 9 bases and 4 bases, with 16 bases remaining between them. This CDR3 is built from 13 residues. Germline V gene sequence: CDR1 LNHDA, CDR2 SQIVND (reference sequence). CDR3 residues: CASSTSDLYEQYF. The CDR3 DNA reads TGTGCCAGCTCTACCTCGGACTTGTACGAGCAGTACTTC.

The rearrangement uses TRBV12-3 or TRBV12-4 and TRBJ2-6; maybe TRBD2 (5 bases). The CDR3 sequence is 15 residues long. The V end lost 6 bases, the J end lost 2 bases, and 11 bases lay between the germline ends. The CDR3 here is CASSMWETGANVLTF. For the CDR3, the DNA is TGTGCCAGCAGCATGTGGGAGACTGGGGCCAACGTCCTGACTTTC.

This clonotype was observed at least ten times. This sequence joins TRBV5-1 and TRBJ2-3; 8 nucleotides align to TRBD2. The junction had 3 bases not matched to a gene; V was cut back by 1 base and J by 2 bases. The CDR3 contains 15 residues. Germline V lookup: CDR1 SGHRS, CDR2 YFSETQ. The CDR3 sequence is CASSLPGGATDTQYF. The CDR3 coding sequence is TGCGCCAGCAGCTTGCCGGGAGGGGCCACAGATACGCAGTATTTT.

This clonotype was recorded a few times. This chain joins TRBV6-1 and TRBJ2-7; perhaps TRBD2 as D (6 bases). Per the germline V gene, CDR1 is MNHNS and CDR2 is SASEGT. V lost 10 bases to trimming and J lost 4 bases, with 23 bases between them. The CDR3 is made up of 15 amino acids. The CDR3 region has the DNA TGTGCCACTTCTGAAGGCGCGGGACTCCCTTACGAGCAGTACTTC. It codes for CATSEGAGLPYEQYF.

This clonotype was seen a handful of times. V gene TRBV6-5 combines with J gene TRBJ2-7; TRBD1 aligns across 7 bases. CDR3 size: 14 residues. V shed 2 bases and J 7 bases; nucleotides not matched to a gene: 8. In germline, CDR1 is MNHEY, CDR2 SVGAGI. In DNA form, the CDR3 reads TGTGCCAGCAGTTACGGGACAGTTCCTACGGAGCAGTACTTC. It translates to CASSYGTVPTEQYF.